This T cell receptor beta chain was obtained from a study of CD8+CD57+ T cells in acquired aplastic anemia. Study context: Sorted CD4+ and CD8+ cell DNA averaged approximately 3.2 ug.

A word on this clonotype: Its antigen is not identified.

Notes on the study in general: In CD8+ cells, Simpson's diversity showed no significant difference between patients and controls.

Using genomic DNA as the template, TCR beta VDJ and CDR3 profiling was carried out. TCRdb re-called the reads with MiXCR, one entry per CDR3 protein. The repertoire holds approximately 120,000 distinct CDR3 sequences, with approximately 36% as singletons. CDR1 is LNHDA and CDR2 is SQIVND in the germline V gene (reference sequence). Trimming took 5 bases from V and 2 from J, leaving 15 bases between them. This CDR3 is 15 amino acids long. Previously, flow cytometry had revealed CD8+CD57+ cell expansion in the patients chosen for sequencing. By the time of blood sampling, patients had still received no therapy.

V gene TRBV19 combines with J gene TRBJ2-5, with a weak D call TRBD2 (5 bases). The TCR was taken from a human donor with aplastic anemia. Sequenced material: sorted CD4+, CD8+, or CD8+CD57+ T cells (not recorded which) from PBMCs. The CDR3 spells CASSFRLTAQETQYF. The CDR3 DNA sequence: TGTGCCAGTAGTTTTAGACTAACGGCACAAGAGACCCAGTACTTC.